This section outlines one TCR beta chain sequence together with its context. Assay: immunoSEQ multiplex PCR; the TCRdb copy retains only in-frame clones and omits some. Of more than 1,200,000 clones listed, approximately 98.5% are singletons. The source of the sample is a study of shared clonotypes between healthy human individuals. CDR3 size: 13 residues. Germline CDR1 and CDR2: SQVTM and ANQGSEA. The V and J ends lost 7 bases and 0 bases respectively, with 12 bases between them. Material for sequencing was naive CD4+ T cells sorted from blood. This sample's subset: CD45RA+ positively selected. J is TRBJ1-2 and V is TRBV29-1; TRBD1 is a possible D gene (5 bases). This sequence was found in a man aged 30 to 45 in good health. CDR3 in amino acids: CSAGQESNYGYTF. In DNA form, the CDR3 reads TGCAGCGCAGGGCAGGAGTCTAACTATGGCTACACCTTC.